This T cell receptor (beta chain) was identified in a study of lymphopenia after photon versus proton radiotherapy. TCRdb keeps only in-frame clones here, not all; method: immunoSEQ multiplex PCR. The data hold 6,500 to 8,500 clones, with approximately 93% observed a single time. The germline gives CDR1 SGHAT, CDR2 FQNNGV. CDR3 length: 16 residues. Trimming removed 5 bases from V and 7 bases from J; junction bases left unmatched: 10. Source: peripheral blood, taken from a patient treated with photon-based radiotherapy. This clonotype was obtained from a woman between 45 and 65 years old with cholangiocarcinoma. V gene TRBV11-2 combines with J gene TRBJ1-6; 8 bases align to TRBD1. Here the CDR3 DNA reads TGTGCCAGCAGCCCCATCAGGGGGCCAGTCAATTCACCCCTCCACTTT. Protein product: CASSPIRGPVNSPLHF.